The clone carrying this T cell receptor beta chain was observed at least ten times. This sample was included in a study of PD-L1 blockade in urothelial cancer. Study in general: Male sex and bladder-origin urothelial cancer characterized about 85% of the roughly 30 patients.

Assay used: immunoSEQ multiplex PCR; TCRdb lists only in-frame clones, some missing. The sample has roughly 50,000 clones; roughly 77% are singletons. There are 15 residues in the CDR3. Germline values: CDR1 SGDLS, CDR2 YYNGEE. Deletions cut 0 bases from V and 6 bases from J, with 12 bases between. V and J are TRBV9 and TRBJ2-2, with D perhaps TRBD1 (6 bases). The TCR comes from a man in his 70s with urothelial cancer. Sequenced here: PBMCs, sampled around atezolizumab (anti-PD-L1) treatment. The CDR3 loop is CASSVEGGWSGELFF. CDR3 nucleotide sequence: TGTGCCAGCAGCGTAGAAGGGGGATGGTCCGGGGAGCTGTTTTTT. Full variable domain (missing parts from reference TRBV9 and TRBJ2-2): DSGVTQTPKHLITATGQRVTLRCSPRSGDLSVYWYQQSLDQGLQFLIQYYNGEERAKGNILERFSAQQFPDLHSELNLSSLELGDSALYFCASSVEGGWSGELFFGEGSRLTVL.